These T cell receptor beta chains were read from a single sample in a study of shared clonotypes between healthy human individuals. Assay used: immunoSEQ multiplex PCR; TCRdb lists only in-frame clones, some missing. The sample lists millions of clones; 95% were seen once. The material sequenced was naive CD4+ T cells sorted from blood. The source of these receptors is a man between 18 and 29 years old in good health. Both conserved end residues are part of each CDR3. A D gene is named only where the DNA matches it firmly. Size tells how often a clone was seen (once, few, many) or the class of an expanded clone, and some rows leave it out.

clone_size j_call v_call d_call cdr3_aa cdr3_nt
NA TRBJ1-1 TRBV5-6 NA CASSQQGLYTEAFF TGTGCCAGCAGCCAACAGGGACTCTACACTGAAGCTTTCTTT
NA TRBJ2-7 TRBV25-1 NA CASKNGYEQYF TGTGCCAGCAAAAACGGGTACGAGCAGTACTTC
NA TRBJ2-7 TRBV10-3 NA CAISETRQGPSYEQYF TGTGCCATCAGTGAGACTCGCCAGGGGCCTTCCTACGAGCAGTACTTC
NA TRBJ1-5 TRBV27 NA CASSLGGGNQPQHF TGTGCCAGCAGTTTAGGGGGAGGCAATCAGCCCCAGCATTTT
NA TRBJ2-3 TRBV5-6 NA CASSRGVSGTDTQYF TGTGCCAGCAGCCGAGGGGTGTCTGGCACAGATACGCAGTATTTT
NA TRBJ2-7 TRBV5-1 NA CASSFFRGSSYEQYF TGCGCCAGCAGCTTCTTTAGGGGGAGCTCCTACGAGCAGTACTTC
NA TRBJ2-1 TRBV7-2 NA CASSERANEQFF TGTGCCAGCAGCGAGAGGGCCAATGAGCAGTTCTTC
NA TRBJ2-1 TRBV5-1 TRBD2 CASSLGTSGPFNEQFF TGCGCCAGCAGCCTAGGGACTAGCGGGCCATTTAATGAGCAGTTCTTC
once TRBJ2-2 TRBV7-2 NA CASSWGAGELFF TGTGCCAGCAGCTGGGGGGCCGGGGAGCTGTTTTTT
NA TRBJ1-5 TRBV5-1 TRBD1 CASSSRDRYQPQHF TGCGCCAGCAGCTCCCGGGACAGGTACCAGCCCCAGCATTTT